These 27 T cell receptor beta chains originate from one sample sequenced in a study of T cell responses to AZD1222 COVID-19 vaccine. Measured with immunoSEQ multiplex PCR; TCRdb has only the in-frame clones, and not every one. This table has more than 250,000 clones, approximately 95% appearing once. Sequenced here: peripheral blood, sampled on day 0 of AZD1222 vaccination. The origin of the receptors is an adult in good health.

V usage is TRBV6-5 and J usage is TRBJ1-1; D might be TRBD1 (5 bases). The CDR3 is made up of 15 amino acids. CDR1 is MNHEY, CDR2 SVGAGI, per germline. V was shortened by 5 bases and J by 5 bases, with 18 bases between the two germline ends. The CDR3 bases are TGTGCCAGCAGTCGGGGCAGGGAAAAGAAAACTGAAGCTTTCTTT. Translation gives CASSRGREKKTEAFF.

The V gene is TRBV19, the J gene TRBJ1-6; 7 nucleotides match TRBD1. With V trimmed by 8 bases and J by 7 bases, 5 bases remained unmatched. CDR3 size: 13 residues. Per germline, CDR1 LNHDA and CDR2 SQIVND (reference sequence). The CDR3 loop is CASGDSQNSPLHF. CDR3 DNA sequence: TGTGCCAGTGGGGACAGTCAAAATTCACCCCTCCACTTT.

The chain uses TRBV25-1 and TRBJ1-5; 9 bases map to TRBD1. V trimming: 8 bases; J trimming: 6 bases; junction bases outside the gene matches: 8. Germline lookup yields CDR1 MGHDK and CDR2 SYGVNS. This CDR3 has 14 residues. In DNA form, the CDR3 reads TGTGCCAGCGCTCGACAGGGGGTAACTCAGCCCCAGCATTTT. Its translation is CASARQGVTQPQHF.

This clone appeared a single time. In nucleotides, the CDR3 is TGTGCCAGCAGCTTACTAGCGGGAGTCGAGTCCTACGAGCAGTACTTC. Translating it yields CASSLLAGVESYEQYF. The chain is built from TRBV5-4 and TRBJ2-7; 11 positions match TRBD2. The V gene end was trimmed by 2 bases and the J gene end by 1 base; junction bases not matched to a gene: 5. The germline gives CDR1 SGHNT, CDR2 YYREEE (reference sequence). The CDR3 length is 16 residues. Complete variable domain (other parts from reference TRBV5-4 and TRBJ2-7): ETGVTQSPTHLIKTRGQQVTLRCSSQSGHNTVSWYQQALGQGPQFIFQYYREEENGRGNFPPRFSGLQFPNYSSELNVNALELDDSALYLCASSLLAGVESYEQYFGPGTRLTVT.

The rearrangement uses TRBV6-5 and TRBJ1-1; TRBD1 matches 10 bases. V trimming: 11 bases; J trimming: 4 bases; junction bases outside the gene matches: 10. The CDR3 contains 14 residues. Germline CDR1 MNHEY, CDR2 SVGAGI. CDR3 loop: CAARTGGRVTEAFF. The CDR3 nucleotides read TGTGCCGCAAGGACAGGGGGGAGGGTCACTGAAGCTTTCTTT.

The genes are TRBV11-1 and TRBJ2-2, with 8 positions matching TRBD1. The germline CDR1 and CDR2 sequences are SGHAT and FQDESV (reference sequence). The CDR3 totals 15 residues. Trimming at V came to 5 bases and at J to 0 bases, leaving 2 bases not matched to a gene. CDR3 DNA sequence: TGTGCCAGCAGCCCACAGGGGGCGAACACCGGGGAGCTGTTTTTT. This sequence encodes CASSPQGANTGELFF.

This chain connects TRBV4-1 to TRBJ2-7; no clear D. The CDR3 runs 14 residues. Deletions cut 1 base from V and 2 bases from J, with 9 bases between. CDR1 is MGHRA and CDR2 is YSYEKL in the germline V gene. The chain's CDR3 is CASSQVPTPYEQYF. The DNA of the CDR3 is TGCGCCAGCAGCCAAGTCCCTACACCCTACGAGCAGTACTTC.

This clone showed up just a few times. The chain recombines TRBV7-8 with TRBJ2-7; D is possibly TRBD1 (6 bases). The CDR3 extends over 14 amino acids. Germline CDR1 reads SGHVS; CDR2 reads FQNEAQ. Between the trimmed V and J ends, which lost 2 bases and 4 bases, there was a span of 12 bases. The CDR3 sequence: CASSLTTGDYEQYF. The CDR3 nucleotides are TGTGCCAGCAGCTTAACGACAGGCGATTACGAGCAGTACTTC.

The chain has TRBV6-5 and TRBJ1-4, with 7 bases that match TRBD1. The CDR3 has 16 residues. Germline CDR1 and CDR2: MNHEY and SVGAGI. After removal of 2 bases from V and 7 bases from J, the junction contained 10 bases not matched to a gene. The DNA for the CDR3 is TGTGCCAGCAGTTACCCCCGCCAAGGGGGCGTTGAAAAACTGTTTTTT. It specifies CASSYPRQGGVEKLFF.

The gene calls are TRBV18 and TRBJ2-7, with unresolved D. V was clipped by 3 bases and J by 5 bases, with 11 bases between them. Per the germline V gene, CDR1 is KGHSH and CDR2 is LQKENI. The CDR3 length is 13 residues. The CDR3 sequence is CASSPGRRDEQYF. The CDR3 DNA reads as TGTGCCAGCTCACCTGGCAGACGGGACGAGCAGTACTTC.

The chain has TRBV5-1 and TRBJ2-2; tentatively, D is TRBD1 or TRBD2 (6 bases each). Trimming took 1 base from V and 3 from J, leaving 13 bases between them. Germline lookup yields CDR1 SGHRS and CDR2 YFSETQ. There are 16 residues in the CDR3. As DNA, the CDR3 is TGCGCCAGCAGCTTGCTTTGGGGGGCCGACACCGGGGAGCTGTTTTTT. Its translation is CASSLLWGADTGELFF.

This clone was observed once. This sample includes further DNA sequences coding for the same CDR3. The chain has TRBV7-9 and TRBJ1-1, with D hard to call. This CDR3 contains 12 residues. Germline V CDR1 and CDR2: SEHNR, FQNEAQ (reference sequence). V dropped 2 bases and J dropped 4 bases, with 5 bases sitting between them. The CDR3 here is CASSLTTTEAFF. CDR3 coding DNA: TGTGCCAGCAGCTTAACTACCACTGAAGCTTTCTTT. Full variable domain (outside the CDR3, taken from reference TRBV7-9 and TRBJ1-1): DTGVSQNPRHKITKRGQNVTFRCDPISEHNRLYWYRQTLGQGPEFLTYFQNEAQLEKSRLLSDRFSAERPKGSFSTLEIQRTEQGDSAMYLCASSLTTTEAFFGQGTRLTVV.

Here the CDR3 DNA reads TGCGCCAGCAGCGGCGACAGGGGCACAGATACGCAGTATTTT. As protein: CASSGDRGTDTQYF. The chain joins TRBV5-1 to TRBJ2-3; 7 nucleotides agree with TRBD1. The trim removed 4 bases at V and 1 base at J, leaving 3 bases unmatched. The germline CDR1 and CDR2 sequences are SGHRS and YFSETQ. This CDR3 is built from 14 residues.

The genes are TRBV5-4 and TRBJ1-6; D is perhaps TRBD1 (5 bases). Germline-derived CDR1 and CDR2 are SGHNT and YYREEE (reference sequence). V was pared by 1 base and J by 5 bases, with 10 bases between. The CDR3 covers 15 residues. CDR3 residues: CASSLRGTDNSPLHF. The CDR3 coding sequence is TGTGCCAGCAGCTTGCGAGGGACGGATAATTCACCCCTCCACTTT.

CDR3 DNA sequence: TGTGCCACAGGGGGCGACGTCTATGGCTACACCTTC. This gives the protein CATGGDVYGYTF. The V and J genes are TRBV6-6 and TRBJ1-2; 8 nucleotides line up with TRBD1. The CDR3 consists of 12 residues. The germline V gene has CDR1 MNHNY and CDR2 SVGAGI (reference sequence). After removal of 10 bases from V and 4 bases from J, the junction contained 5 bases not matched to a gene.

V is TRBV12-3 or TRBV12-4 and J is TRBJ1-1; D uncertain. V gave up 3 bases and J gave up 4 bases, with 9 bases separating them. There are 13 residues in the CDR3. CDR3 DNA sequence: TGTGCCAGCAGTTTGAGGCAGATCACTGAAGCTTTCTTT. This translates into CASSLRQITEAFF.

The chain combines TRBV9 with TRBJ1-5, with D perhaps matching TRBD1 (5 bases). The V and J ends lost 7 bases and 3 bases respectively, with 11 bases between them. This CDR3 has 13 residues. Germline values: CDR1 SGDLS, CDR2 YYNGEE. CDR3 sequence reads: CASARDPNQPQHF. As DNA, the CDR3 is TGTGCCAGCGCCCGGGACCCCAATCAGCCCCAGCATTTT.

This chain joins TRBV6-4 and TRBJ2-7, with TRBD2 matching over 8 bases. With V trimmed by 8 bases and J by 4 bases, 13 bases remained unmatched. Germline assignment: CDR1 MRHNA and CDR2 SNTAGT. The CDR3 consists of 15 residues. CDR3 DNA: TGTGCCAGCCCCTATTGGAGCGGGAGTTTTTACGAGCAGTACTTC. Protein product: CASPYWSGSFYEQYF.

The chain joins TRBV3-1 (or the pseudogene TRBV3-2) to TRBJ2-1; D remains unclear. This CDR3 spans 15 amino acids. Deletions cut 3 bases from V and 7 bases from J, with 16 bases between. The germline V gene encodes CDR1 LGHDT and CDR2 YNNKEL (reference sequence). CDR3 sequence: CASSHVHAAGNEQFF. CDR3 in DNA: TGTGCCAGCAGCCACGTTCACGCGGCCGGGAATGAGCAGTTCTTC.

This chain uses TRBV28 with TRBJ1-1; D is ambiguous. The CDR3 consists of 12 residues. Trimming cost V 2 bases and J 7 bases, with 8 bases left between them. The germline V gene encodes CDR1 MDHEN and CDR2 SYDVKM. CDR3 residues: CASSLTALEAFF. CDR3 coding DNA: TGTGCCAGCAGTTTAACGGCACTTGAAGCTTTCTTT.

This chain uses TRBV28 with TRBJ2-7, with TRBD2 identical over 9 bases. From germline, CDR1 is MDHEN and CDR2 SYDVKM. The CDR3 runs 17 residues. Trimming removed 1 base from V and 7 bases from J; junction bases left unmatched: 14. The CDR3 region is CASSLSPSSGTIGEQYF. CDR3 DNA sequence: TGTGCCAGCAGTTTATCCCCCTCTAGCGGGACGATTGGTGAGCAGTACTTC.

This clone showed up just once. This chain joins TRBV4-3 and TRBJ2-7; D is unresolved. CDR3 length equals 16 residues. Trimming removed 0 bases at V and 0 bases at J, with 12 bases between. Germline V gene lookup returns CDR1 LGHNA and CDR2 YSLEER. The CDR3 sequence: CASSQDTSRNSYEQYF. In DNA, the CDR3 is TGCGCCAGCAGCCAAGATACTTCGCGGAACTCCTACGAGCAGTACTTC.

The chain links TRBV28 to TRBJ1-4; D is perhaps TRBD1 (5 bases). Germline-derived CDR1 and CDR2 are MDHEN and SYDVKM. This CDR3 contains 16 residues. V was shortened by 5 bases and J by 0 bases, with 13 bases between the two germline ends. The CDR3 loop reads CASSATRQTTNEKLFF. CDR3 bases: TGTGCCAGCAGTGCAACCCGACAGACAACTAATGAAAAACTGTTTTTT.

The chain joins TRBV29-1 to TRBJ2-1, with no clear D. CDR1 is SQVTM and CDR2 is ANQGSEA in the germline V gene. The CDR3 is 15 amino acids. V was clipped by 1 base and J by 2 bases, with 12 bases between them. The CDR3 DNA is TGCAGCGTTGAAGGTTGGCAGGCCACCTACAATGAGCAGTTCTTC. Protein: CSVEGWQATYNEQFF.

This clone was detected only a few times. CDR3 amino acids: CASRHPDRGENTEAFF. CDR3 nucleotide sequence: TGCGCCAGCAGACATCCGGACAGGGGAGAGAACACTGAAGCTTTCTTT. The chain links TRBV23-1 to TRBJ1-1; 9 bases agree with TRBD1. TRBV23-1 is marked as an open reading frame, function uncertain. The CDR3 is 16 amino acids. J lost 1 base, V lost 6 bases, and 9 bases had no gene match.

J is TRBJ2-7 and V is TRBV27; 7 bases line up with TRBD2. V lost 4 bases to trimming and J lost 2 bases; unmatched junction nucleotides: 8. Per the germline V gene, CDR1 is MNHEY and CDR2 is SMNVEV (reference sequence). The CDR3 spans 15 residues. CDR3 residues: CASSSLGAGAYEQYF. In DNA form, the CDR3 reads TGTGCCAGCAGTTCCCTCGGGGCGGGAGCCTACGAGCAGTACTTC.

The CDR3 reads CASIPGTGSYEQYF. The DNA for the CDR3 is TGTGCCAGCATCCCCGGGACAGGCTCCTACGAGCAGTACTTC. The chain combines TRBV21-1 with TRBJ2-7; the table assigns TRBD1, which was not confirmed against the DNA. TRBV21-1 is classified as a pseudogene. CDR3 length: 14 amino acids.